The sample holds a few counts of the clone carrying this T cell receptor beta chain. The antigen is undetermined. Trimming removed 3 bases from V and 7 bases from J; junction bases left unmatched: 14. The CDR3 contains 17 residues. The V gene's germline CDR1 is LNHNV and CDR2 YYDKDF (reference sequence). This entry comes from a study of response to subunit inactivated influenza vaccine. Whole-study results and caveats: It was the authors' suggestion that each seasonal influenza vaccination recruits few new T cells.

Via MiXCR, TCRdb re-called the RT-PCR reads, giving one row per CDR3 protein. The data hold roughly 780,000 distinct CDR3 sequences, with less than 20% observed a single time. The sequence came from a man in his forties or fifties who received an inactivated influenza vaccine. This chain connects TRBV15 to TRBJ2-3; TRBD1 aligns across 9 bases. The sequencing here drew on PBMCs from blood, taken more than 4 days after vaccination. CDR3 in DNA: TGTGCCACCAGCAGCCCCCTGGACAGGGGAAGGGGAAATACGCAGTATTTT. Its translation is CATSSPLDRGRGNTQYF. Using reference TRBV15 and TRBJ2-3 for the parts outside the CDR3, the full variable domain is DAMVIQNPRYQVTQFGKPVTLSCSQTLNHNVMYWYQQKSSQAPKLLFHYYDKDFNNEADTPDNFQSRRPNTSFCFLDIRSPGLGDTAMYLCATSSPLDRGRGNTQYFGPGTRLTVL.